The T cell receptor beta chain under discussion was sequenced for a study of beta chain features in type 1 diabetes. Investigators reverse transcribed all isolated RNA, so they sequenced expressed TCRB transcripts. Measured with immunoSEQ multiplex PCR; TCRdb has only the in-frame clones, and not every one. The sample shows approximately 40,000 clones, roughly 50% of them seen only once. The CDR3 consists of 13 residues. CDR1 and CDR2 from the germline V gene are SNHLY and FYNNEI. The V end lost 6 bases, the J end lost 1 base, and 10 bases lay between the germline ends. In total, each donor contributed a single heparinised blood draw that averaged around 110 mL.

Material for sequencing was stem cell memory CD4+ T cells from blood. This chain joins TRBV2 and TRBJ2-7, with TRBD1 as a possible D gene (6 bases). The receptor comes from a woman aged 25 to 39 in good health. The CDR3 reads CASREDSSYEQYF. The CDR3 DNA reads TGTGCCAGCAGGGAGGACAGTTCCTACGAGCAGTACTTC.